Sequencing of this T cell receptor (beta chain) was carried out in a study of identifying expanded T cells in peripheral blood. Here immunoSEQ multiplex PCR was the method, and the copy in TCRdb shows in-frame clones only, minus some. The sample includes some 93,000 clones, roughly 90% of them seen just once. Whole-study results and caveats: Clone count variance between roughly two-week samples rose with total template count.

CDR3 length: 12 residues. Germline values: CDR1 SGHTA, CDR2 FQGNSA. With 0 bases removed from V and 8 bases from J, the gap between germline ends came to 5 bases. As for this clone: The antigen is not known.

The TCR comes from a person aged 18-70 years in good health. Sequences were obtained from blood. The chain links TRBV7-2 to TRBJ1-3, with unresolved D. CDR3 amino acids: CASSLAAYTIYF. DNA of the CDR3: TGTGCCAGCAGCTTAGCTGCCTACACCATATATTTT.